The T cell receptor beta chain under discussion was sequenced for a study of patients and donors after allogeneic stem cell transplantation. This CDR3 has 14 residues. Germline V lookup: CDR1 SEHNR, CDR2 FQNEAQ (reference sequence). Trimming pared 9 bases from V and 6 bases from J, leaving 20 bases between. TCRdb used MiXCR to reprocess the RT-PCR reads, holding one entry per CDR3 protein. In the table there are roughly 940,000 distinct CDR3 sequences, more than 15% of which are singletons. The chain recombines TRBV7-9 with TRBJ1-2; a possible D gene is TRBD1 (6 bases). This clonotype was obtained from a human donor who was either an allogeneic HSCT recipient or a stem cell or donor lymphocyte infusion donor (not recorded which). It is not recorded whose cells these are; they may come from a transplant donor. The sequencing sample was made of blood, either unsorted or a sorted T cell fraction (not recorded which). The CDR3 loop reads CASLSGWDKDGYTF. Here the CDR3 DNA reads TGTGCCAGTCTCTCCGGTTGGGACAAGGATGGCTACACCTTC.